This T cell receptor beta chain was found in a study of chemoradiotherapy in HPV16-positive cancers. Study at large: Functional T-cell assays on two HPV16-positive patients' cells defined candidate HPV-specific clones and common TCR motifs. Study-wide findings and caveats: During treatment, candidate HPV-specific clones and E7-related motifs expanded in tumor. Functional assays defining HPV-specific T cells used only a couple of HPV16-positive patients. In HPV16-positive patients, HPV-responsive T-cell expansion tracked better recurrence-free survival.

This table comes from immunoSEQ multiplex PCR, and its TCRdb copy is limited to in-frame clones, with some not included. This sample carries about 17,000 clones, over 90% of them seen once, and the ten largest clones take roughly 14%. A note on this clone: The antigen is undetermined.

The germline gives CDR1 SGHRS, CDR2 YFSETQ. The ends lost 6 bases at V and 5 bases at J; junction bases unmatched: 8. The CDR3 extends over 14 amino acids. The TCR sequence derives from a human donor with HPV-associated anogenital cancer. Specimen: blood, collected from a patient who underwent chemoradiotherapy. The chain links TRBV5-1 to TRBJ2-5; TRBD1 matches 9 bases. CDR3 coding DNA: TGCGCCAGCAAAGAACAGGGGGCCAGGGAGACCCAGTACTTC. This sequence encodes CASKEQGARETQYF.